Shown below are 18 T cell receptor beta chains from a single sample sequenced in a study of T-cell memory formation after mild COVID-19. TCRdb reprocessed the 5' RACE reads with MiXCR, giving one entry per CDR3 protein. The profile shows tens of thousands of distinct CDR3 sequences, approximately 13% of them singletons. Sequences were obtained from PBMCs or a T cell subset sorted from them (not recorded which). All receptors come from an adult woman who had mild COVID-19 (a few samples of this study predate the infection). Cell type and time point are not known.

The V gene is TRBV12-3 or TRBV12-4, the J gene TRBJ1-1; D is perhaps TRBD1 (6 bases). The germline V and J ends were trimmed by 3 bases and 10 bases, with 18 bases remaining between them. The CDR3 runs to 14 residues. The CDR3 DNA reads TGTGCCAGCAGTTTGATCAGTGAGGGGGGGGGAGCTTTCTTT. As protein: CASSLISEGGGAFF.

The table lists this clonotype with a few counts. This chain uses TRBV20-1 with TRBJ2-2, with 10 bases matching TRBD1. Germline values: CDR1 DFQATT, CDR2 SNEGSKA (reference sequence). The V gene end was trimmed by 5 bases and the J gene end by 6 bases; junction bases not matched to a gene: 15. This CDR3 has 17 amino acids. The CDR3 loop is CSASSGTGVFEAGELFF. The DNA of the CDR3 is TGCAGTGCTTCTTCCGGGACAGGGGTGTTCGAAGCCGGGGAGCTGTTTTTT.

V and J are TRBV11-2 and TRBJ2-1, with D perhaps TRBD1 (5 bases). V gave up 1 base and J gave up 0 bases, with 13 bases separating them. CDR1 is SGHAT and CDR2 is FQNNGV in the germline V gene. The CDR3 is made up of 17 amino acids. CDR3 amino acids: CASSLGRQGRSYNEQFF. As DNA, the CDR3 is TGTGCCAGCAGCTTAGGTCGGCAGGGTCGCTCCTACAATGAGCAGTTCTTC.

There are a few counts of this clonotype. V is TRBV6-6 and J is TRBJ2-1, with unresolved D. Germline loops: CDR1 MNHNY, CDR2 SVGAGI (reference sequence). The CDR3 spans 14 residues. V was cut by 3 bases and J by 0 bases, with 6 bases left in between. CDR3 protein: CASSYGVSYNEQFF. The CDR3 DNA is TGTGCCAGCAGTTATGGGGTCTCCTACAATGAGCAGTTCTTC.

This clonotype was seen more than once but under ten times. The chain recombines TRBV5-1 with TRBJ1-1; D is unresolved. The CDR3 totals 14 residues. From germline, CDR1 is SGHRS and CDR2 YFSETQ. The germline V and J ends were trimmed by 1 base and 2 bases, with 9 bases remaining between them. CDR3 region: CASSLKSPNTEAFF. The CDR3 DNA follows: TGCGCCAGCAGCTTGAAGAGTCCTAACACTGAAGCTTTCTTT.

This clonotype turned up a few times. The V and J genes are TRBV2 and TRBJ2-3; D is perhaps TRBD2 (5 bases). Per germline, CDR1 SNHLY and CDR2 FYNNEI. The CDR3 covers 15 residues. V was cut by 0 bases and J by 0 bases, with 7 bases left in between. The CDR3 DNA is TGTGCCAGCAGTGAAGCCCGGGGAAGCACAGATACGCAGTATTTT. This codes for CASSEARGSTDTQYF.

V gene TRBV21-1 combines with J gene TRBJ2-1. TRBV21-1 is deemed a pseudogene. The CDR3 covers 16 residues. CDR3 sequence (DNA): TGTGCCAGCAGCCTAACTACAGGAAGCTCCTACAATGAGCAGTTCTTC. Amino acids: CASSLTTGSSYNEQFF.

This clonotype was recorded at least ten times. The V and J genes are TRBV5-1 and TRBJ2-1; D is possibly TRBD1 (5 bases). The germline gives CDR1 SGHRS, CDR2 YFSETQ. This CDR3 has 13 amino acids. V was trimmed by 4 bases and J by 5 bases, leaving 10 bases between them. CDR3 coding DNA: TGCGCCAGCAGCCTGAGACAGAACAATGAGCAGTTCTTC. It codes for CASSLRQNNEQFF.

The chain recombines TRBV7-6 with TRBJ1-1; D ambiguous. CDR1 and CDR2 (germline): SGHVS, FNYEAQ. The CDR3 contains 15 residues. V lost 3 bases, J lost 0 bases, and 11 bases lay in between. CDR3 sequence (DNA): TGTGCCAGCAGCTTTACAGATACTATGAACACTGAAGCTTTCTTT. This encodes CASSFTDTMNTEAFF. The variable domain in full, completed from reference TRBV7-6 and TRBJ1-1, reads GAGVSQSPRYKVTKRGQDVALRCDPISGHVSLYWYRQALGQGPEFLTYFNYEAQQDKSGLPNDRFSAERPEGSISTLTIQRTEQRDSAMYRCASSFTDTMNTEAFFGQGTRLTVV.

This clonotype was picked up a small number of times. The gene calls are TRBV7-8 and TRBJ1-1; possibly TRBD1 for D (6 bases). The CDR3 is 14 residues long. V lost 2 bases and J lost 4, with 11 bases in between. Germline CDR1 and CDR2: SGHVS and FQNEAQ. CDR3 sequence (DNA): TGTGCCAGCAGCTTATCTACAGGGCTCACTGAAGCTTTCTTT. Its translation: CASSLSTGLTEAFF.

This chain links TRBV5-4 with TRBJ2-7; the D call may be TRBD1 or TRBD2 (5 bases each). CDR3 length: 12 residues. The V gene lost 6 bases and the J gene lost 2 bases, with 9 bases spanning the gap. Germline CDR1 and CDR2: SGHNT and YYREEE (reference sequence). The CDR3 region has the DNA TGTGCCAGCAATAGGGGACCCTACGAGCAGTACTTC. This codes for CASNRGPYEQYF. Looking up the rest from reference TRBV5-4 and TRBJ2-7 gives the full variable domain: ETGVTQSPTHLIKTRGQQVTLRCSSQSGHNTVSWYQQALGQGPQFIFQYYREEENGRGNFPPRFSGLQFPNYSSELNVNALELDDSALYLCASNRGPYEQYFGPGTRLTVT.

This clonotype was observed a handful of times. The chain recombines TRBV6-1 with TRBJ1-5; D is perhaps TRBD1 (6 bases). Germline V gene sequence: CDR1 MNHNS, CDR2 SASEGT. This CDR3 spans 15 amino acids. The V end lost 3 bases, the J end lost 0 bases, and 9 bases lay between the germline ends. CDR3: CASSDGQYSNQPQHF. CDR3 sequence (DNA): TGTGCCAGCAGTGACGGACAGTATAGCAATCAGCCCCAGCATTTT.

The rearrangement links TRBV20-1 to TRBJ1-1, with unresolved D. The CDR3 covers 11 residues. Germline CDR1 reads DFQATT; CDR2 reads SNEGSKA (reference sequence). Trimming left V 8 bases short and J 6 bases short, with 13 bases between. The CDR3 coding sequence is TGCAGTTCTATCGGGAGACCTGAAGCTTTCTTT. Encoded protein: CSSIGRPEAFF.

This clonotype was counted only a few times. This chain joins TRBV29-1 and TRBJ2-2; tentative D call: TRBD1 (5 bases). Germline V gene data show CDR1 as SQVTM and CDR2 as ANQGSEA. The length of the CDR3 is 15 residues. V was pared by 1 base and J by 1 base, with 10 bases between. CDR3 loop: CSVEAQGGNTGELFF. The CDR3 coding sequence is TGCAGCGTTGAAGCCCAGGGTGGGAACACCGGGGAGCTGTTTTTT.

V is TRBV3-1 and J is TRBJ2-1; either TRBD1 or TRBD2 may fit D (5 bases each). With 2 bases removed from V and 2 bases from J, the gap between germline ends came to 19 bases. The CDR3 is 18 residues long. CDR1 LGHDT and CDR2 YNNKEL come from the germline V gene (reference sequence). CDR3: CASSQLHPPGTPYNEQFF. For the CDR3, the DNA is TGTGCCAGCAGCCAACTCCATCCCCCAGGGACCCCCTACAATGAGCAGTTCTTC.

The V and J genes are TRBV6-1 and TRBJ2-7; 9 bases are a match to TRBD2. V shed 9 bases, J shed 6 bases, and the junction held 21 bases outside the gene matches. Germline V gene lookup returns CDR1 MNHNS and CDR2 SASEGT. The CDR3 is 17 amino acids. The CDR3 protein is CASSSGGTYLKGLEQYF. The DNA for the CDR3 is TGTGCCAGTTCCAGCGGGGGGACCTATCTAAAGGGTCTCGAGCAGTACTTC.

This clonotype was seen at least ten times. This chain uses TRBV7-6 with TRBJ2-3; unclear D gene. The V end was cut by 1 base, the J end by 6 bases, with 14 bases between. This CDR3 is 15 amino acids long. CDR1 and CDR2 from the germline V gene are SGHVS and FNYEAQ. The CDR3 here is CASSLESRATDTQYF. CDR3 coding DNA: TGTGCCAGCAGCTTAGAGTCTAGGGCTACGGATACGCAGTATTTT.

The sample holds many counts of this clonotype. The CDR3 DNA follows: TGTGCCAGCAGCCCGACAGGGGGAGGCTACACCTTC. As protein: CASSPTGGGYTF. The chain carries TRBV7-9 and TRBJ1-2; 9 bases are a match to TRBD1. Trimming removed 5 bases from V and 8 bases from J; junction bases left unmatched: 3. Looked up from germline, CDR1 is SEHNR and CDR2 is FQNEAQ (reference sequence). The CDR3 consists of 12 residues.